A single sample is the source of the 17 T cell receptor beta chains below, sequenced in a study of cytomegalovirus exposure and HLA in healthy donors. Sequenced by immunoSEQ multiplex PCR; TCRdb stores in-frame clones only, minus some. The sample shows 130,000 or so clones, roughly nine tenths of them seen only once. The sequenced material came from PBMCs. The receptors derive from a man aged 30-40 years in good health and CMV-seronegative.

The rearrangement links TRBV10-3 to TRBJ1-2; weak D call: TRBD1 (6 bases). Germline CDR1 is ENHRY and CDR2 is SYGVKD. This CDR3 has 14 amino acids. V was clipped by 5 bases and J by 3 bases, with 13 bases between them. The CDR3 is CAISTQGKDYGYTF. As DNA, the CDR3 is TGTGCCATCAGTACGCAGGGGAAGGACTATGGCTACACCTTC.

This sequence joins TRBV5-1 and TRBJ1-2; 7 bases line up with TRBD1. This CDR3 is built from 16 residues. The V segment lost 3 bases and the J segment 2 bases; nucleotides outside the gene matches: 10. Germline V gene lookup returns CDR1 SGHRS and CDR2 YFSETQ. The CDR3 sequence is CASSYNSGTENYGYTF. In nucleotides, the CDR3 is TGCGCCAGCAGCTACAACTCCGGGACAGAGAACTATGGCTACACCTTC. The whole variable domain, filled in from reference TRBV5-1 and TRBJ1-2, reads KAGVTQTPRYLIKTRGQQVTLSCSPISGHRSVSWYQQTPGQGLQFLFEYFSETQRNKGNFPGRFSGRQFSNSRSEMNVSTLELGDSALYLCASSYNSGTENYGYTFGSGTRLTVV.

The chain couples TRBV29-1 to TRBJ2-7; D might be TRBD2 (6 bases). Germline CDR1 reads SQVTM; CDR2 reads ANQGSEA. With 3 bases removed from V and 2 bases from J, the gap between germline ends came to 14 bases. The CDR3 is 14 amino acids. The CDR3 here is CSVDGGTGAYEQYF. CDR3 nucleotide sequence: TGCAGCGTTGATGGTGGGACGGGAGCCTACGAGCAGTACTTC.

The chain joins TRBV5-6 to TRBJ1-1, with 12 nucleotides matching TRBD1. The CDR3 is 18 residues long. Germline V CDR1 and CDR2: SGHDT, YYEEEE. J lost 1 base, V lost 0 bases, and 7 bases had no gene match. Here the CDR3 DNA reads TGTGCCAGCAGCTTGGCCGCGGGACAGGGGGCCCAGAACACTGAAGCTTTCTTT. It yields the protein CASSLAAGQGAQNTEAFF.

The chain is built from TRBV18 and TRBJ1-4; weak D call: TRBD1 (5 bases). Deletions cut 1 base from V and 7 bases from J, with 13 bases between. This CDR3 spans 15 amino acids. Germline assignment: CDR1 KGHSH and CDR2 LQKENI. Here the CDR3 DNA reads TGTGCCAGCTCACCACGCTTACAGGAGGGTGAAAAACTGTTTTTT. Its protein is CASSPRLQEGEKLFF.

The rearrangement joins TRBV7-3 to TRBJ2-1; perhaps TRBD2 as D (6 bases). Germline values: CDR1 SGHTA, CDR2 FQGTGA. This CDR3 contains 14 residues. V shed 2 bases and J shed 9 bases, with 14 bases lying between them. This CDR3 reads CASSLWDSRGEQFF. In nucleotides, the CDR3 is TGTGCCAGCAGCTTATGGGACTCTCGGGGTGAGCAGTTCTTC.

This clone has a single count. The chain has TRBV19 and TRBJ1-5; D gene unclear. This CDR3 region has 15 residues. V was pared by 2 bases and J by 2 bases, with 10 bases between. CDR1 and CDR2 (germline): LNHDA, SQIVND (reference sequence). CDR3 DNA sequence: TGTGCCAGTAGTATAAGAGGAGTGGGCAATCAGCCCCAGCATTTT. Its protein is CASSIRGVGNQPQHF. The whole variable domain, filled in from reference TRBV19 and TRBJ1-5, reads DGGITQSPKYLFRKEGQNVTLSCEQNLNHDAMYWYRQDPGQGLRLIYYSQIVNDFQKGDIAEGYSVSREKKESFPLTVTSAQKNPTAFYLCASSIRGVGNQPQHFGDGTRLSIL.

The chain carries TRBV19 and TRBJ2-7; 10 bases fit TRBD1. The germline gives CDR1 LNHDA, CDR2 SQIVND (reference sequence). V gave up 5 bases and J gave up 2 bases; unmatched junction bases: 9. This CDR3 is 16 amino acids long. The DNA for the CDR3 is TGTGCCAGTAGTTCAGAGGGACAGGGGTCCACCTACGAGCAGTACTTC. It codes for CASSSEGQGSTYEQYF.

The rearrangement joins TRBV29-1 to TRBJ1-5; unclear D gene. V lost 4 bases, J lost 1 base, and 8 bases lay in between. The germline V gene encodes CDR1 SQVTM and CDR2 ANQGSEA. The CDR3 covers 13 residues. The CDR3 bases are TGCAGCGTTGTCACACAGAGCAATCAGCCCCAGCATTTT. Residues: CSVVTQSNQPQHF.

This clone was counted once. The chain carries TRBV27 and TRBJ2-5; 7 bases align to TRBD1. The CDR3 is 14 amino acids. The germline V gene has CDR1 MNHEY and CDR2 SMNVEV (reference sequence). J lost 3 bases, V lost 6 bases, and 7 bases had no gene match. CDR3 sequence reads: CASRRTGTEETQYF. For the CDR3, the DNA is TGTGCCAGCAGACGTACCGGGACAGAAGAGACCCAGTACTTC.

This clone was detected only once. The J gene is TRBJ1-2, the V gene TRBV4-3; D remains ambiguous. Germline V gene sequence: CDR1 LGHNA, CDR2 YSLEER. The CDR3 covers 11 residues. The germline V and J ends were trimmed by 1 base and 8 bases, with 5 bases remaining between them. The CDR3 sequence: CASSQGAGYTF. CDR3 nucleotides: TGCGCCAGCAGCCAAGGGGCAGGCTACACCTTC.

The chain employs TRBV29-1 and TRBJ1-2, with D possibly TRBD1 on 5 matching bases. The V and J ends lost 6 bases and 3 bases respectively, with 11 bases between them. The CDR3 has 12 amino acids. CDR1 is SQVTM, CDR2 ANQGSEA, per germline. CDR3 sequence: CSVDTGYYGYTF. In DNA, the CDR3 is TGCAGCGTGGACACAGGATACTATGGCTACACCTTC.

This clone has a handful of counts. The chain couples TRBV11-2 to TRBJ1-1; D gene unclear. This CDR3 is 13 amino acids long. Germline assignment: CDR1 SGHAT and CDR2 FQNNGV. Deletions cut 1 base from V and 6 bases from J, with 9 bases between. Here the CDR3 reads CASSLVQVAEAFF. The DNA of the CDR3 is TGTGCCAGCAGCTTAGTGCAGGTGGCTGAAGCTTTCTTT.

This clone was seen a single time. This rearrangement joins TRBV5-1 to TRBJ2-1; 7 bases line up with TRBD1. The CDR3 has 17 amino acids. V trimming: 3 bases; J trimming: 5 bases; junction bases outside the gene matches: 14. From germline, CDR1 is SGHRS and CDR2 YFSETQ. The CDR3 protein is CASSSFYRGVKNNEQFF. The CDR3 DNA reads TGCGCCAGCAGCTCCTTCTACAGGGGTGTGAAAAACAATGAGCAGTTCTTC. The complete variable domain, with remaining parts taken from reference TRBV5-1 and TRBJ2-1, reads KAGVTQTPRYLIKTRGQQVTLSCSPISGHRSVSWYQQTPGQGLQFLFEYFSETQRNKGNFPGRFSGRQFSNSRSEMNVSTLELGDSALYLCASSSFYRGVKNNEQFFGPGTRLTVL.

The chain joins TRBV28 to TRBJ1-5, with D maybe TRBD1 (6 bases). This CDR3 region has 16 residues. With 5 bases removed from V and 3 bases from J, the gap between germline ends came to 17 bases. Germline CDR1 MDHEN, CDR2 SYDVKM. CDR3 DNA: TGTGCCAGCAGTCCCTTGGGCGGACAGATCAATCAGCCCCAGCATTTT. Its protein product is CASSPLGGQINQPQHF.

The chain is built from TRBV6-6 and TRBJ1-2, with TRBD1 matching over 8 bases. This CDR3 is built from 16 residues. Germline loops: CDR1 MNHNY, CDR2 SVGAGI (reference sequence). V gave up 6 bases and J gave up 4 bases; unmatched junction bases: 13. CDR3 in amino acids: CASRRLGTGDLYGYTF. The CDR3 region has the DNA TGTGCCAGCAGGAGGTTGGGGACAGGTGACCTCTATGGCTACACCTTC.

CDR3: CASSLFSLGQGSAEAFF. Written as DNA, the CDR3 is TGTGCCAGCAGCTTATTCTCTTTGGGACAGGGGAGCGCTGAAGCTTTCTTT. The genes are TRBV11-2 and TRBJ1-1; 10 bases align to TRBD1. Germline loops: CDR1 SGHAT, CDR2 FQNNGV. Trimming removed 2 bases from V and 6 bases from J; junction bases left unmatched: 12. The CDR3 runs to 17 residues.